This T cell receptor beta chain is drawn from a study of blood T cells in healthy people across ages. Overall study results and limits: PBMCs were not sorted, which prevented a conclusive comparison of naive versus antigen-experienced cells. Long-lived donors had more naive CD4+ cells and higher diversity than aged donors.

The CDR3 sequence is 15 residues long. After removal of 4 bases from V and 5 bases from J, the junction contained 10 bases not matched to a gene. Germline assignment: CDR1 SGDLS and CDR2 YYNGEE. Alongside a J-beta primer mix, a sample-barcoded 5' primer served in a second PCR lasting about 7 to 11 cycles. Each CDR3 protein gets one entry after TCRdb re-called the 5' RACE reads with MiXCR. The sample consists of hundreds of thousands of distinct CDR3 sequences, under 80% of them appearing once. As for this clonotype: Antigen: not known.

The sequenced sample was blood. The chain has TRBV9 and TRBJ2-7, with 9 bases matching TRBD2. This sequence was found in a man under 40 in good health. CDR3 in DNA: TGTGCCAGCAGCAAAAGCGGGGGGTACCGGGACGAGCAGTACTTC. It translates to CASSKSGGYRDEQYF.